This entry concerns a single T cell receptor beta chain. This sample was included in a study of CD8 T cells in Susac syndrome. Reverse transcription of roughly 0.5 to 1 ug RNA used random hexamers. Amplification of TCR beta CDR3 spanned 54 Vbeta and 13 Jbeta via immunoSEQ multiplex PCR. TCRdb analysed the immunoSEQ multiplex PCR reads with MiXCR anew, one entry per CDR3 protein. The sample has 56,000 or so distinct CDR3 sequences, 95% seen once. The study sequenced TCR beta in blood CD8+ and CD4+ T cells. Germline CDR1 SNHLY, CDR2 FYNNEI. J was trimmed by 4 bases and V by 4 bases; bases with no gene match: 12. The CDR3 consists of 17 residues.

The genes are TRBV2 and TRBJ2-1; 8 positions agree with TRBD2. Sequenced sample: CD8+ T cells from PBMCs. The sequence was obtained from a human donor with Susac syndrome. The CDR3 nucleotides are TGTGCCAGCAGTGTCCGACCGAGCGGGGGCTCTTACAATGAGCAGTTCTTC. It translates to CASSVRPSGGSYNEQFF.